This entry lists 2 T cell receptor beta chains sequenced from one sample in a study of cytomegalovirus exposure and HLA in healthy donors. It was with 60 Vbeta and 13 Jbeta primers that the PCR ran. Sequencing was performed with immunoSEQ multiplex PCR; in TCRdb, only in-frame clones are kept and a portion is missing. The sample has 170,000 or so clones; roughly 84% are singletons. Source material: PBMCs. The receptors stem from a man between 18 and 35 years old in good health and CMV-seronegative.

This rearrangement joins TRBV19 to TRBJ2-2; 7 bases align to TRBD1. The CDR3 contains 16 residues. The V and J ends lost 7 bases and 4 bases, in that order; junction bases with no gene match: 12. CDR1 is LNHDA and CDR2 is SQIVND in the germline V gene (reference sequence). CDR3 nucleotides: TGTGCCAGTAATCTGGGACAGTTCGCGGGCACCGGGGAGCTGTTTTTT. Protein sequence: CASNLGQFAGTGELFF.

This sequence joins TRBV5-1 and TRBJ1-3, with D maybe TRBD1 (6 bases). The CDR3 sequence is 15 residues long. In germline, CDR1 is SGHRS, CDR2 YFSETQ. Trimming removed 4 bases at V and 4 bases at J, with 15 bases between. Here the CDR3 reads CASSNRTGLGNTIYF. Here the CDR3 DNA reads TGCGCCAGCAGCAACCGTACAGGGTTGGGAAACACCATATATTTT.